This is a list of T cell receptor beta chains from one sample in a study of blood T cell repertoires in COVID-19. Libraries were prepared by immunoSEQ multiplex PCR; TCRdb keeps only in-frame clonotypes and omits some of them. The table has roughly 40,000 clones, around 90% seen once. The sequenced sample was peripheral blood. Receptor source: a man in his forties or fifties with active COVID-19. Each CDR3 is given with its conserved first and last residue. D genes are given only for firm matches. Size tells how often a clone was seen (once, few, many) or the class of an expanded clone, and some rows leave it out.

j_call: TRBJ2-7; clone_size: .; v_call: TRBV7-2; d_call: TRBD2; cdr3_aa: CASSLVALAGGSYEQYF; cdr3_nt: TGTGCCAGCAGCTTAGTGGCCCTAGCGGGGGGGTCCTACGAGCAGTACTTC
j_call: TRBJ1-1; clone_size: once; v_call: TRBV27; d_call: .; cdr3_aa: CATQRQKNTEAFF; cdr3_nt: TGTGCCACTCAGAGACAGAAGAACACTGAAGCTTTCTTT
j_call: TRBJ2-7; clone_size: .; v_call: TRBV6-5; d_call: .; cdr3_aa: CAVVAYEQYF; cdr3_nt: TGTGCCGTAGTTGCCTACGAGCAGTACTTC
j_call: TRBJ2-5; clone_size: once; v_call: TRBV11-2; d_call: .; cdr3_aa: CASSPYLRTRVETQYF; cdr3_nt: TGTGCCAGCAGCCCCTACTTGAGAACTCGGGTGGAGACCCAGTACTTC
j_call: TRBJ2-3; clone_size: .; v_call: TRBV6-5; d_call: .; cdr3_aa: CASRPMGYVDTQYF; cdr3_nt: TGTGCCAGCAGACCAATGGGCTACGTCGATACGCAGTATTTT
j_call: TRBJ2-2; clone_size: .; v_call: TRBV7-9; d_call: .; cdr3_aa: CASSLAGGTGELFF; cdr3_nt: TGTGCCAGCAGCCTTGCTGGCGGTACCGGGGAGCTGTTTTTT
j_call: TRBJ2-7; clone_size: .; v_call: TRBV5-1; d_call: TRBD1; cdr3_aa: CASSLELGQGIYEQYF; cdr3_nt: TGCGCCAGCAGCTTGGAACTGGGACAGGGGATCTACGAGCAGTACTTC
j_call: TRBJ2-3; clone_size: .; v_call: TRBV20-1; d_call: .; cdr3_aa: CSASLSSSTDTQYF; cdr3_nt: TGCAGTGCTAGTCTCTCTTCTAGCACAGATACGCAGTATTTT
j_call: TRBJ1-1; clone_size: .; v_call: TRBV27; d_call: .; cdr3_aa: CASSLMGGTEAFF; cdr3_nt: TGTGCCAGCAGTTTAATGGGGGGGACTGAAGCTTTCTTT
j_call: TRBJ1-5; clone_size: .; v_call: TRBV7-2; d_call: .; cdr3_aa: CASSLGASQGHQPQHF; cdr3_nt: TGTGCCAGCAGCTTAGGAGCATCCCAGGGCCATCAGCCCCAGCATTTT
j_call: TRBJ1-1; clone_size: .; v_call: TRBV10-2; d_call: .; cdr3_aa: CASSDTVDTEAFF; cdr3_nt: TGCGCCAGCAGTGACACGGTGGACACTGAAGCTTTCTTT
j_call: TRBJ1-1; clone_size: few; v_call: TRBV30; d_call: .; cdr3_aa: CAGGNTEAFF; cdr3_nt: TGTGCCGGAGGGAACACTGAAGCTTTCTTT
j_call: TRBJ2-5; clone_size: .; v_call: TRBV3-1/TRBV3-2; d_call: .; cdr3_aa: CASSQGLGGTQYF; cdr3_nt: TGTGCCAGCAGCCAAGGTCTCGGGGGGACCCAGTACTTC
j_call: TRBJ1-1; clone_size: .; v_call: TRBV2; d_call: .; cdr3_aa: CASTPTGQRATEAFF; cdr3_nt: TGTGCCAGCACCCCCACAGGGCAGAGAGCCACTGAAGCTTTCTTT
j_call: TRBJ2-7; clone_size: .; v_call: TRBV15; d_call: .; cdr3_aa: CATSRGDGPEEQYF; cdr3_nt: TGTGCCACCAGCAGGGGCGACGGCCCTGAGGAGCAGTACTTC
j_call: TRBJ2-1; clone_size: .; v_call: TRBV7-3; d_call: TRBD1; cdr3_aa: CASSLVSGQGENEQFF; cdr3_nt: TGTGCCAGCAGCTTAGTTTCGGGACAGGGGGAGAATGAGCAGTTCTTC
j_call: TRBJ2-7; clone_size: .; v_call: TRBV3-1/TRBV3-2; d_call: TRBD1; cdr3_aa: CASSQGQGNLVYEQYF; cdr3_nt: TGTGCCAGCAGCCAAGGACAGGGGAACCTGGTCTACGAGCAGTACTTC
j_call: TRBJ2-7; clone_size: .; v_call: TRBV5-5; d_call: TRBD1; cdr3_aa: CASSPTGGRNEQYF; cdr3_nt: TGTGCCAGCAGCCCAACAGGGGGCAGGAACGAGCAGTACTTC
j_call: TRBJ2-5; clone_size: .; v_call: TRBV7-9; d_call: .; cdr3_aa: CASSPTYQETQYF; cdr3_nt: TGTGCCAGCAGCCCTACCTACCAAGAGACCCAGTACTTC
j_call: TRBJ2-5; clone_size: .; v_call: TRBV5-1; d_call: .; cdr3_aa: CASSLVGLLGGQETQYF; cdr3_nt: TGCGCCAGCAGCTTGGTAGGACTCCTGGGTGGCCAAGAGACCCAGTACTTC
j_call: TRBJ1-5; clone_size: .; v_call: TRBV18; d_call: .; cdr3_aa: CASSTGGHGSNQPQHF; cdr3_nt: TGTGCCAGCAGTACTGGGGGACATGGCAGCAATCAGCCCCAGCATTTT
j_call: TRBJ2-3; clone_size: .; v_call: TRBV6-5; d_call: .; cdr3_aa: CASNTATGRTDTQYF; cdr3_nt: TGTGCCAGCAACACCGCCACAGGACGCACAGATACGCAGTATTTT
j_call: TRBJ1-1; clone_size: .; v_call: TRBV6-6; d_call: TRBD1; cdr3_aa: CASSRGQGGTEAFF; cdr3_nt: TGTGCCAGCAGTCGGGGACAGGGGGGCACTGAAGCTTTCTTT
j_call: TRBJ1-2; clone_size: .; v_call: TRBV19; d_call: TRBD1; cdr3_aa: CASSPTGGRIGYTF; cdr3_nt: TGTGCCAGTAGCCCTACAGGGGGCAGGATTGGCTACACCTTC
j_call: TRBJ2-7; clone_size: few; v_call: TRBV21-1; d_call: .; cdr3_aa: CASSPGRRRTYEQYF; cdr3_nt: TGTGCCAGCAGCCCAGGGAGGCGTAGAACCTACGAGCAGTACTTC
j_call: TRBJ2-7; clone_size: once; v_call: TRBV6-5; d_call: TRBD2; cdr3_aa: CASSDPSGGIYEQYF; cdr3_nt: TGTGCCAGCAGCGACCCTAGCGGGGGGATCTACGAGCAGTACTTC
j_call: TRBJ2-1; clone_size: few; v_call: TRBV28; d_call: TRBD2; cdr3_aa: CASSILGGEGEQFF; cdr3_nt: TGTGCCAGCAGCATCTTGGGGGGGGAGGGTGAGCAGTTCTTC
j_call: TRBJ2-5; clone_size: .; v_call: TRBV6-6; d_call: .; cdr3_aa: CASSPQETQYF; cdr3_nt: TGTGCCAGCAGTCCACAAGAGACCCAGTACTTC
j_call: TRBJ1-1; clone_size: .; v_call: TRBV19; d_call: .; cdr3_aa: CASSMTTTEAFF; cdr3_nt: TGTGCCAGTAGTATGACAACCACTGAAGCTTTCTTT
j_call: TRBJ2-3; clone_size: .; v_call: TRBV28; d_call: .; cdr3_aa: CASSFRRGGSTDTQYF; cdr3_nt: TGTGCCAGCAGTTTTCGGCGAGGCGGTAGCACAGATACGCAGTATTTT
j_call: TRBJ1-1; clone_size: once; v_call: TRBV18; d_call: .; cdr3_aa: CASSPRRVQGSGAEAFF; cdr3_nt: TGTGCCAGCTCACCTCGTAGGGTTCAGGGGAGTGGAGCTGAAGCTTTCTTT
j_call: TRBJ2-4; clone_size: .; v_call: TRBV19; d_call: TRBD2; cdr3_aa: CASKETSGGSKNIQYF; cdr3_nt: TGTGCCAGTAAAGAAACTAGCGGCGGATCCAAAAACATTCAGTACTTC
j_call: TRBJ1-1; clone_size: .; v_call: TRBV5-1; d_call: TRBD1; cdr3_aa: CASSLGPDRGTEAFF; cdr3_nt: TGCGCCAGCAGCTTAGGCCCCGACAGGGGGACTGAAGCTTTCTTT
j_call: TRBJ2-4; clone_size: .; v_call: TRBV7-8; d_call: .; cdr3_aa: CASSFSIGSKNIQYF; cdr3_nt: TGTGCCAGCAGCTTCTCGATCGGGTCCAAAAACATTCAGTACTTC
j_call: TRBJ2-7; clone_size: .; v_call: TRBV6-5; d_call: TRBD1; cdr3_aa: CASSRTGAYEQYF; cdr3_nt: TGTGCCAGCAGTCGGACAGGCGCCTACGAGCAGTACTTC
j_call: TRBJ1-2; clone_size: .; v_call: TRBV12-5; d_call: .; cdr3_aa: CASGLGIILDGYTF; cdr3_nt: TGTGCTAGTGGTTTGGGGATTATTCTAGATGGCTACACCTTC
j_call: TRBJ2-5; clone_size: .; v_call: TRBV28; d_call: .; cdr3_aa: CASKGIREGIVKTQYF; cdr3_nt: TGTGCCAGCAAAGGAATCAGGGAAGGGATAGTGAAGACCCAGTACTTC
j_call: TRBJ1-1; clone_size: .; v_call: TRBV19; d_call: TRBD1; cdr3_aa: CASSTDRGNFAEAFF; cdr3_nt: TGTGCCAGTAGTACGGACAGGGGGAATTTCGCTGAAGCTTTCTTT
j_call: TRBJ1-6; clone_size: .; v_call: TRBV6-5; d_call: TRBD1; cdr3_aa: CASKNSGTDSSPLHF; cdr3_nt: TGTGCCAGCAAAAACTCCGGGACAGATTCTTCACCCCTCCACTTT
j_call: TRBJ1-2; clone_size: .; v_call: TRBV19; d_call: .; cdr3_aa: CASSIDLWSGGYTF; cdr3_nt: TGTGCCAGTAGTATTGATTTGTGGTCAGGTGGCTACACCTTC